The next 17 T cell receptor beta chains were all read from a single sample in a study of Tregs in tolerant kidney transplant recipients. Mixed chimerism was transient after nonmyeloablative marrow transplants from related graft donors. Some clones are missing from TCRdb's copy, which holds only in-frame ones; the method was immunoSEQ multiplex PCR. The repertoire includes roughly 70,000 clones, roughly 86% of them detected once, and about 4% sits in the top ten. The source was CD4+ T cells from blood (PBMCs), collected 6 months after the transplant. All receptors come from a human patient who received a combined kidney and bone marrow transplant. Some of these T cells may belong to the graft donor.

V gene TRBV7-9 combines with J gene TRBJ2-2, with TRBD1 matching 7 bases. The CDR3 length is 16 residues. CDR1 is SEHNR, CDR2 FQNEAQ, per germline (reference sequence). The J segment lost 3 bases and the V segment lost 5 bases, leaving 9 bases of the junction unmatched. In DNA form, the CDR3 reads TGTGCCAGCAGCCCGGCCCGGGACAGCTACACCGGGGAGCTGTTTTTT. Protein product: CASSPARDSYTGELFF.

V and J are TRBV6-1 and TRBJ1-2, with 8 bases lining up with TRBD1. CDR1 and CDR2 (germline): MNHNS, SASEGT. The CDR3 runs 12 residues. V gave up 6 bases and J gave up 3 bases; unmatched junction bases: 0. As DNA, the CDR3 is TGTGCCAGCAGGACAGGGGACTATGGCTACACCTTC. This gives the protein CASRTGDYGYTF.

The CDR3 spells CASSLQGATDTQYF. The DNA of the CDR3 is TGCGCCAGCAGCTTGCAGGGGGCGACAGATACGCAGTATTTT. The V and J genes are TRBV5-1 and TRBJ2-3; 8 bases map to TRBD1. The CDR3 is 14 amino acids. With 1 base clipped from V and 3 bases from J, the junction kept 1 base outside the gene matches. CDR1 is SGHRS and CDR2 is YFSETQ in the germline V gene. Drawing the rest from reference TRBV5-1 and TRBJ2-3, the complete variable domain is KAGVTQTPRYLIKTRGQQVTLSCSPISGHRSVSWYQQTPGQGLQFLFEYFSETQRNKGNFPGRFSGRQFSNSRSEMNVSTLELGDSALYLCASSLQGATDTQYFGPGTRLTVL.

The chain employs TRBV20-1 and TRBJ2-7; the D is unclear. V was clipped by 5 bases and J by 0 bases, with 5 bases between them. The length of the CDR3 is 11 residues. From germline, CDR1 is DFQATT and CDR2 SNEGSKA (reference sequence). CDR3 coding DNA: TGCAGTGCTTCAGACTCCTACGAGCAGTACTTC. Translated: CSASDSYEQYF.

This chain uses TRBV2 with TRBJ1-4, with 7 bases identical to TRBD1. Germline CDR1 SNHLY, CDR2 FYNNEI. CDR3 length equals 14 residues. V lost 5 bases to trimming and J lost 4 bases; unmatched junction nucleotides: 4. The CDR3 region is CASSRQGDNEKLFF. The CDR3 DNA reads as TGTGCCAGCAGTCGACAGGGAGATAATGAAAAACTGTTTTTT.

The genes are TRBV7-9 and TRBJ1-1, with D possibly being TRBD1 (5 bases). The CDR3 is 12 amino acids. Deletions cut 2 bases from V and 8 bases from J, with 9 bases between. Germline values: CDR1 SEHNR, CDR2 FQNEAQ (reference sequence). CDR3 sequence (DNA): TGTGCCAGCAGCTTATCCCGGACAGAAGCTTTCTTT. This encodes CASSLSRTEAFF.

V is TRBV14 and J is TRBJ2-1, with TRBD2 matching 8 bases. The CDR3 runs to 16 residues. CDR1 and CDR2 from the germline V gene are SGHDN and FVKESK. Losses at the gene ends were 3 bases for V and 9 bases for J; bases not matched to a gene: 13. The CDR3 loop reads CASSQHLAGLYLEQFF. CDR3 sequence (DNA): TGTGCCAGCAGCCAGCATCTAGCGGGCCTTTATCTTGAGCAGTTCTTC.

This chain uses TRBV4-1 with TRBJ1-3; 10 bases align to TRBD1. Trimming at V came to 1 base and at J to 1 base, leaving 7 bases not matched to a gene. The germline V gene encodes CDR1 MGHRA and CDR2 YSYEKL. The CDR3 length is 18 residues. CDR3 nucleotide sequence: TGCGCCAGCAGCCAAGTTCCCGGGACAGGGGTATCTGGAAACACCATATATTTT. Its protein is CASSQVPGTGVSGNTIYF.

CDR3 sequence (DNA): TGTGCCAGCAAGCGTTGGGGGGGCAATGAGCAGTTCTTC. This translates into CASKRWGGNEQFF. V is TRBV7-2 and J is TRBJ2-1, with TRBD2 matching 7 bases. In germline, CDR1 is SGHTA, CDR2 FQGNSA. V was clipped by 7 bases and J by 6 bases; unmatched bases: 6. The CDR3 runs 13 residues.

There are a few counts of this clone. The rearrangement uses TRBV7-2 and TRBJ2-1; 10 positions agree with TRBD2. CDR1 is SGHTA and CDR2 is FQGNSA in the germline V gene. The CDR3 spans 19 residues. V trimming: 6 bases; J trimming: 3 bases; junction bases outside the gene matches: 17. This CDR3 is CASRPRRWSGGDIYNEQFF. DNA for the CDR3: TGTGCCAGCAGGCCTCGGAGGTGGAGCGGGGGGGACATCTACAATGAGCAGTTCTTC. The full variable domain, completed using reference TRBV7-2 and TRBJ2-1, is GAGVSQSPSNKVTEKGKDVELRCDPISGHTALYWYRQSLGQGLEFLIYFQGNSAPDKSGLPSDRFSAERTGGSVSTLTIQRTQQEDSAVYLCASRPRRWSGGDIYNEQFFGPGTRLTVL.

This clone was counted only a few times. The gene calls are TRBV6-1 and TRBJ1-2, with a weak D call TRBD1 (5 bases). V lost 6 bases and J lost 4, with 9 bases in between. The CDR3 loop spans 12 amino acids. From germline, CDR1 is MNHNS and CDR2 SASEGT. This chain's CDR3 is CASRQGAYGYTF. In DNA form, the CDR3 reads TGTGCCAGCAGGCAGGGTGCCTATGGCTACACCTTC.

The rearrangement links TRBV6-5 to TRBJ1-2; a weak D match, TRBD1 (6 bases). Germline V CDR1 and CDR2: MNHEY, SVGAGI. The CDR3 has 13 residues. V was clipped by 6 bases and J by 4 bases, with 12 bases between them. CDR3 residues: CASRGRGAYGYTF. CDR3 sequence (DNA): TGTGCCAGCAGGGGCCGGGGGGCCTATGGCTACACCTTC.

The chain recombines TRBV30 with TRBJ2-4; TRBD2 agrees at 9 bases. Germline V gene sequence: CDR1 GTSNPN, CDR2 SVGIG (reference sequence). The CDR3 length is 15 residues. Trimming took 2 bases from V and 6 from J; bases not matched to a gene: 8. CDR3 in DNA: TGTGCCTGGAGTAGAACTCTAGCGGGGAGAAACATTCAGTACTTC. This codes for CAWSRTLAGRNIQYF. The entire variable domain, with the rest obtained from reference TRBV30 and TRBJ2-4, is as follows: SQTIHQWPATLVQPVGSPLSLECTVEGTSNPNLYWYRQAAGRGLQLLFYSVGIGQISSEVPQNLSASRPQDRQFILSSKKLLLSDSGFYLCAWSRTLAGRNIQYFGAGTRLSVL.

The V and J genes are TRBV6-5 and TRBJ2-3, with TRBD1 matching 7 bases. The CDR3 extends over 15 amino acids. Trimming removed 6 bases from V and 3 bases from J; junction bases left unmatched: 9. Germline V gene lookup returns CDR1 MNHEY and CDR2 SVGAGI. The CDR3, as DNA: TGTGCCAGCAGACTAGGCCAGGGGGTAACAGATACGCAGTATTTT. This translates into CASRLGQGVTDTQYF.

V gene TRBV7-7 combines with J gene TRBJ2-1, with D maybe TRBD1 (5 bases). This CDR3 is 13 amino acids long. Deletions cut 1 base from V and 5 bases from J, with 6 bases between. In germline, CDR1 is SSHAT, CDR2 FNYEAQ (reference sequence). The CDR3, as DNA: TGTGCCAGCAGCTTAGACAGGAACAATGAGCAGTTCTTC. This translates into CASSLDRNNEQFF.

V usage is TRBV5-1 and J usage is TRBJ2-1; the D gene is possibly TRBD2 (7 bases). This CDR3 has 17 amino acids. CDR1 is SGHRS and CDR2 is YFSETQ in the germline V gene. Trimming removed 5 bases from V and 4 bases from J, with 22 bases in between. The CDR3, as DNA: TGCGCCAGCAGATCTGGGAAGGGGGAGGGCATTTACAATGAGCAGTTCTTC. Translation: CASRSGKGEGIYNEQFF.

The chain joins TRBV29-1 to TRBJ1-5; 7 bases map to TRBD1. This CDR3 contains 12 residues. Germline CDR1 is SQVTM and CDR2 is ANQGSEA. The J segment lost 9 bases and the V segment lost 3 bases, leaving 5 bases of the junction unmatched. DNA of the CDR3: TGCAGCGTTGAGGCGCAGGGGGGGCCCCAGCATTTT. This encodes CSVEAQGGPQHF. Combining the CDR3 with reference TRBV29-1 and TRBJ1-5 gives the whole variable domain SAVISQKPSRDICQRGTSLTIQCQVDSQVTMMFWYRQQPGQSLTLIATANQGSEATYESGFVIDKFPISRPNLTFSTLTVSNMSPEDSSIYLCSVEAQGGPQHFGDGTRLSIL.